These 10 T cell receptor beta chains were all obtained from the same sample, sequenced in a study of T cells after yellow fever vaccination. Each CDR3 protein is one row after TCRdb ran MiXCR on the 5' RACE reads. This sample has roughly 180,000 distinct CDR3 sequences, with 6.2% found just once. Material: CD4+ T cells sorted from PBMCs, obtained on the day of the first yellow fever vaccination. The receptors were sampled from a man younger than 30 who received the YFV17D yellow fever vaccine.

The table lists this clonotype with a few counts. Here the CDR3 reads CASSQAGGPLETQYF. In DNA form, the CDR3 reads TGTGCCAGCAGCCAAGCGGGGGGGCCCTTAGAGACCCAGTACTTC. This chain links TRBV4-2 with TRBJ2-5, with 8 bases lining up with TRBD2. Germline lookup yields CDR1 LGHNA and CDR2 YNFKEQ. The CDR3 runs 15 residues. V lost 1 base and J lost 4; bases outside the gene matches: 5.

This clonotype was observed many times. The chain uses TRBV6-1 and TRBJ2-7; D assignment may be TRBD1 or TRBD2 (5 bases each). This CDR3 is 14 amino acids long. The V gene lost 3 bases and the J gene lost 2 bases, with 11 bases spanning the gap. CDR1 and CDR2 (germline): MNHNS, SASEGT. This CDR3 is CASSDRDGTYEQYF. The CDR3 DNA is TGTGCCAGCAGTGACCGGGACGGAACCTACGAGCAGTACTTC.

The V call is TRBV7-3, the J call TRBJ2-2; 10 bases align to TRBD2. The junction had 20 bases not matched to a gene; V was cut back by 1 base and J by 0 bases. The CDR3 is 23 residues long. The germline V gene encodes CDR1 SGHTA and CDR2 FQGTGA. Here the CDR3 DNA reads TGTGCCAGCAGCTTAAGGGCGGAATTGGGCCTAGCGGGGGATCCTACGAACACCGGGGAGCTGTTTTTT. Translated, it gives CASSLRAELGLAGDPTNTGELFF.

This clonotype was counted many times. The chain carries TRBV11-2 and TRBJ2-2; 8 bases agree with TRBD2. CDR3 length: 18 amino acids. With 5 bases clipped from V and 4 bases from J, the junction kept 15 bases outside the gene matches. CDR1 is SGHAT and CDR2 is FQNNGV in the germline V gene. The CDR3 DNA sequence: TGTGCCAGCAGCCCTCTCGCCTCAGCGGGGGATGGCACCGGGGAGCTGTTTTTT. Its translation is CASSPLASAGDGTGELFF.

This clonotype came up a few times. The CDR3 DNA follows: TGCGCCAGCAGCTTGGGCGGTGCAGAGCACGGCTACACCTTC. Amino acids: CASSLGGAEHGYTF. The chain has TRBV5-1 and TRBJ1-2, with D unresolved. V dropped 0 bases and J dropped 8 bases, with 14 bases sitting between them. The germline CDR1 and CDR2 sequences are SGHRS and YFSETQ. The CDR3 totals 14 residues.

V gene TRBV11-2 combines with J gene TRBJ2-2, with D unclear. Trimming pared 0 bases from V and 8 bases from J, leaving 7 bases between. This CDR3 region has 13 residues. Germline V gives CDR1 SGHAT, CDR2 FQNNGV. The CDR3 is CASSLEGRGELFF. The DNA for the CDR3 is TGTGCCAGCAGCTTAGAGGGTAGGGGGGAGCTGTTTTTT.

In its sample, this clonotype was seen many times. V and J are TRBV7-8 and TRBJ2-3; a weak D match, TRBD2 (5 bases). From germline, CDR1 is SGHVS and CDR2 FQNEAQ. Trimming stripped 1 base from V and 4 bases from J, with 9 bases between. The CDR3 loop spans 14 amino acids. DNA for the CDR3: TGTGCCAGCAGCTTAGTCCTGCGGGCAGATACGCAGTATTTT. Protein product: CASSLVLRADTQYF.

This clonotype was seen ten or more times. The chain combines TRBV20-1 with TRBJ1-6, with a weak D call TRBD1 (6 bases). Germline V gives CDR1 DFQATT, CDR2 SNEGSKA (reference sequence). Trimming stripped 6 bases from V and 9 bases from J, with 18 bases between. This CDR3 spans 14 amino acids. In nucleotides, the CDR3 is TGCAGTGCAACGACTAGGGGGTGGGGTTCACCCCTCCACTTT. Its protein product is CSATTRGWGSPLHF.

This clonotype was counted only a few times. The chain is built from TRBV5-1 and TRBJ2-2; tentative D call: TRBD1 (5 bases). CDR3 length: 13 amino acids. V gave up 6 bases and J gave up 6 bases, with 12 bases separating them. CDR1 is SGHRS and CDR2 is YFSETQ in the germline V gene. The CDR3 here is CASTIGASGELFF. Here the CDR3 DNA reads TGCGCCAGCACTATAGGGGCGTCCGGGGAGCTGTTTTTT.

The chain is built from TRBV7-9 and TRBJ2-1; tentative D call: TRBD2 (6 bases). The CDR3 contains 13 residues. Trimming took off 3 bases at V and 6 bases at J, with 9 bases between the two ends. Germline CDR1 reads SEHNR; CDR2 reads FQNEAQ (reference sequence). The CDR3 nucleotides are TGTGCCAGCAGCTTGGAGGGGAGCAATGAGCAGTTCTTC. It translates to CASSLEGSNEQFF.